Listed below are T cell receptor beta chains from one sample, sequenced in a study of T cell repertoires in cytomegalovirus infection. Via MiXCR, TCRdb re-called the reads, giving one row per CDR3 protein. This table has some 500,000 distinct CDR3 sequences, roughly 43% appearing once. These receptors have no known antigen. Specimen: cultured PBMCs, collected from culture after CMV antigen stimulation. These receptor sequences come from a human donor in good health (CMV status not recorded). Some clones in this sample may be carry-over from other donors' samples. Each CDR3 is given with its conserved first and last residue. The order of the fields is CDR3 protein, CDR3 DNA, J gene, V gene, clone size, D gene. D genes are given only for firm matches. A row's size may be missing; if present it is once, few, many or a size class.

CDR3aa: CASSFRGRGETQYF; CDR3nt: TGTGCCAGCAGCTTCAGGGGGCGCGGAGAGACCCAGTACTTC; j_gene: TRBJ2-5; v_gene: TRBV11-2; abundance: -; d_gene: TRBD1
CDR3aa: CASSFYPLGGLHPADTQYF; CDR3nt: TGTGCCAGCAGTTTCTACCCCCTAGGGGGGCTCCATCCAGCTGATACGCAGTATTTT; j_gene: TRBJ2-3; v_gene: TRBV27; abundance: -; d_gene: -
CDR3aa: CASSFAGSPYNEQFF; CDR3nt: TGCGCCAGCAGCTTCGCGGGATCGCCTTACAATGAGCAGTTCTTC; j_gene: TRBJ2-1; v_gene: TRBV4-1; abundance: few; d_gene: -
CDR3aa: CASSPPGQGLYNEQFF; CDR3nt: TGTGCCAGCAGTCCCCCTGGGCAGGGGCTCTACAATGAGCAGTTCTTC; j_gene: TRBJ2-1; v_gene: TRBV12-3/TRBV12-4; abundance: few; d_gene: -
CDR3aa: CASSQTFQSYEQYF; CDR3nt: TGTGCCAGCAGCCAGACCTTCCAAAGTTACGAGCAGTACTTC; j_gene: TRBJ2-7; v_gene: TRBV5-6; abundance: -; d_gene: -
CDR3aa: CASSPAGRNEQFF; CDR3nt: TGCGCCAGCAGTCCGGCGGGTCGGAATGAGCAGTTCTTC; j_gene: TRBJ2-1; v_gene: TRBV4-1; abundance: -; d_gene: -
CDR3aa: CASSPPGLAGESYNEQFF; CDR3nt: TGTGCCAGCTCACCACCGGGGTTAGCGGGGGAATCCTACAATGAGCAGTTCTTC; j_gene: TRBJ2-1; v_gene: TRBV18; abundance: -; d_gene: TRBD2
CDR3aa: CSARQNSGNTIYF; CDR3nt: TGCAGTGCTAGACAGAACTCTGGAAACACCATATATTTT; j_gene: TRBJ1-3; v_gene: TRBV20-1; abundance: few; d_gene: -
CDR3aa: CASRAGGLGGYTF; CDR3nt: TGTGCCAGCAGAGCAGGGGGCCTCGGTGGCTACACCTTC; j_gene: TRBJ1-2; v_gene: TRBV2; abundance: -; d_gene: TRBD1
CDR3aa: CASSQGALAGGDTQYF; CDR3nt: TGCGCCAGCAGCCAAGGTGCCCTAGCGGGGGGAGATACGCAGTATTTT; j_gene: TRBJ2-3; v_gene: TRBV4-1; abundance: -; d_gene: TRBD2
CDR3aa: CASSPAGDTEAFF; CDR3nt: TGTGCCAGCAGCCCAGCAGGGGACACTGAAGCTTTCTTT; j_gene: TRBJ1-1; v_gene: TRBV7-6; abundance: -; d_gene: -
CDR3aa: CASSLVGNGEAFF; CDR3nt: TGTGCCAGCAGTTTAGTGGGCAACGGTGAAGCTTTCTTT; j_gene: TRBJ1-1; v_gene: TRBV12-3/TRBV12-4; abundance: -; d_gene: -
CDR3aa: CASSFTQGNTIYF; CDR3nt: TGTGCCAGCAGCTTTACCCAGGGAAACACCATATATTTT; j_gene: TRBJ1-3; v_gene: TRBV7-6; abundance: -; d_gene: -
CDR3aa: CASIRPRTGSTDTQYF; CDR3nt: TGTGCCAGTATCCGACCCAGGACCGGTAGCACAGATACGCAGTATTTT; j_gene: TRBJ2-3; v_gene: TRBV7-2; abundance: -; d_gene: -
CDR3aa: CAISGLAVDGDTQYF; CDR3nt: TGTGCCATCAGTGGACTAGCGGTTGATGGGGATACGCAGTATTTT; j_gene: TRBJ2-3; v_gene: TRBV10-3; abundance: few; d_gene: TRBD2
CDR3aa: CASINSGGTQETQYF; CDR3nt: TGTGCCAGCATAAACAGCGGGGGGACGCAAGAGACCCAGTACTTC; j_gene: TRBJ2-5; v_gene: TRBV7-9; abundance: -; d_gene: TRBD2
CDR3aa: CASSQGPGTISEQYF; CDR3nt: TGCGCCAGCAGCCAAGGTCCCGGGACTATCTCCGAGCAGTACTTC; j_gene: TRBJ2-7; v_gene: TRBV4-1; abundance: -; d_gene: TRBD2
CDR3aa: CASSIIGAGSNTEAFF; CDR3nt: TGTGCCAGTAGTATAATCGGGGCAGGGTCAAACACTGAAGCTTTCTTT; j_gene: TRBJ1-1; v_gene: TRBV19; abundance: -; d_gene: -
CDR3aa: CASLTLFGQGGEETQYF; CDR3nt: TGTGCCAGCCTGACGCTCTTTGGGCAGGGCGGGGAAGAGACCCAGTACTTC; j_gene: TRBJ2-5; v_gene: TRBV6-1; abundance: few; d_gene: -
CDR3aa: CASSSVGRKSSYEQYF; CDR3nt: TGTGCCAGCAGCTCAGTCGGACGGAAGAGCTCCTACGAGCAGTACTTC; j_gene: TRBJ2-7; v_gene: TRBV7-4; abundance: -; d_gene: -
CDR3aa: CASQQGGVNTEAFF; CDR3nt: TGTGCCAGCCAACAGGGAGGAGTGAACACTGAAGCTTTCTTT; j_gene: TRBJ1-1; v_gene: TRBV6-5; abundance: -; d_gene: -
CDR3aa: CASSEALVGGEQFF; CDR3nt: TGTGCCAGCAGTGAAGCGCTTGTGGGGGGTGAGCAGTTCTTC; j_gene: TRBJ2-1; v_gene: TRBV2; abundance: -; d_gene: -
CDR3aa: CASSRQIAGGPSYNEQFF; CDR3nt: TGTGCCAGCTCACGACAGATAGCGGGAGGTCCCTCCTACAATGAGCAGTTCTTC; j_gene: TRBJ2-1; v_gene: TRBV18; abundance: -; d_gene: TRBD2
CDR3aa: CASSQGSVSGNTIYF; CDR3nt: TGCGCCAGCAGCCAAGGTTCAGTTTCTGGAAACACCATATATTTT; j_gene: TRBJ1-3; v_gene: TRBV4-1; abundance: few; d_gene: -
CDR3aa: CASSVSGPSYEQYF; CDR3nt: TGTGCCAGCAGTGTGAGCGGGCCCTCCTACGAGCAGTACTTC; j_gene: TRBJ2-7; v_gene: TRBV6-2/TRBV6-3; abundance: -; d_gene: -
CDR3aa: CASSHNIAGEETQYF; CDR3nt: TGTGCCAGCAGTCACAACATCGCAGGTGAAGAGACCCAGTACTTC; j_gene: TRBJ2-5; v_gene: TRBV7-8; abundance: many; d_gene: -
CDR3aa: CATGLNSGNEQFF; CDR3nt: TGTGCCACCGGGCTGAATAGCGGCAATGAGCAGTTCTTC; j_gene: TRBJ2-1; v_gene: TRBV12-3/TRBV12-4; abundance: few; d_gene: -
CDR3aa: CASSFTSPGEDQPQHF; CDR3nt: TGTGCCAGCAGTTTTACGTCCCCAGGGGAGGATCAGCCCCAGCATTTT; j_gene: TRBJ1-5; v_gene: TRBV6-5; abundance: -; d_gene: -
CDR3aa: CASSFFARAETQYF; CDR3nt: TGTGCCAGCAGCTTTTTTGCCAGGGCGGAGACCCAGTACTTC; j_gene: TRBJ2-5; v_gene: TRBV7-2; abundance: -; d_gene: -
CDR3aa: CASRETGASGNTIYF; CDR3nt: TGTGCCAGCAGGGAGACAGGGGCCTCTGGAAACACCATATATTTT; j_gene: TRBJ1-3; v_gene: TRBV2; abundance: -; d_gene: TRBD1
CDR3aa: CASSPLAGTYPHQPQHF; CDR3nt: TGTGCCAGCAGTCCCCTAGCCGGGACATACCCTCATCAGCCCCAGCATTTT; j_gene: TRBJ1-5; v_gene: TRBV28; abundance: -; d_gene: -
CDR3aa: CASNQVWGAHRLGQPQHF; CDR3nt: TGTGCCAGCAACCAGGTTTGGGGGGCCCACCGACTCGGTCAGCCCCAGCATTTT; j_gene: TRBJ1-5; v_gene: TRBV6-1; abundance: few; d_gene: -
CDR3aa: CASSFQGVLNEKLFF; CDR3nt: TGTGCCAGCAGCTTCCAAGGAGTCTTAAATGAAAAACTGTTTTTT; j_gene: TRBJ1-4; v_gene: TRBV7-2; abundance: -; d_gene: -
CDR3aa: CASSLDTRRYSNQPQHF; CDR3nt: TGTGCCAGCAGTCTGGACACGCGGAGATATAGCAATCAGCCCCAGCATTTT; j_gene: TRBJ1-5; v_gene: TRBV6-2/TRBV6-3; abundance: -; d_gene: -
CDR3aa: CASSPNSGQPQHF; CDR3nt: TGTGCCAGCAGCCCGAATTCCGGGCAGCCCCAGCATTTT; j_gene: TRBJ1-5; v_gene: TRBV12-3/TRBV12-4; abundance: few; d_gene: -
CDR3aa: CASSLEGRPHEKLFF; CDR3nt: TGTGCCAGCAGTTTAGAGGGACGGCCTCATGAAAAACTGTTTTTT; j_gene: TRBJ1-4; v_gene: TRBV12-3/TRBV12-4; abundance: -; d_gene: -
CDR3aa: CASRSTSGGGTDTQYF; CDR3nt: TGTGCCAGCAGATCTACAAGCGGGGGGGGCACAGATACGCAGTATTTT; j_gene: TRBJ2-3; v_gene: TRBV6-1; abundance: -; d_gene: TRBD2
CDR3aa: CSARDRLAGYNEQFF; CDR3nt: TGCAGTGCTAGAGATCGACTAGCGGGTTACAATGAGCAGTTCTTC; j_gene: TRBJ2-1; v_gene: TRBV20-1; abundance: -; d_gene: TRBD2
CDR3aa: CASKRTIYEQYF; CDR3nt: TGTGCCAGCAAGAGAACTATTTACGAGCAGTACTTC; j_gene: TRBJ2-7; v_gene: TRBV6-2/TRBV6-3; abundance: -; d_gene: -
CDR3aa: CASSYGGATEAFF; CDR3nt: TGTGCCAGCAGTTACGGGGGGGCCACTGAAGCTTTCTTT; j_gene: TRBJ1-1; v_gene: TRBV6-5; abundance: few; d_gene: -
CDR3aa: CASRDQKDSREETEAFF; CDR3nt: TGTGCCAGCAGGGACCAGAAGGACAGTCGTGAGGAAACTGAAGCTTTCTTT; j_gene: TRBJ1-1; v_gene: TRBV12-3/TRBV12-4; abundance: once; d_gene: -
CDR3aa: CASRTSGWETQYF; CDR3nt: TGTGCCAGCCGGACATCCGGGTGGGAGACCCAGTACTTC; j_gene: TRBJ2-5; v_gene: TRBV12-3/TRBV12-4; abundance: -; d_gene: -
CDR3aa: CANNPRDGMNTEAFF; CDR3nt: TGTGCCAACAACCCGAGGGACGGCATGAACACTGAAGCTTTCTTT; j_gene: TRBJ1-1; v_gene: TRBV7-2; abundance: -; d_gene: -
CDR3aa: CASRPQGERGGNEQFF; CDR3nt: TGTGCCAGCAGGCCGCAGGGAGAGCGGGGGGGCAATGAGCAGTTCTTC; j_gene: TRBJ2-1; v_gene: TRBV6-2/TRBV6-3; abundance: -; d_gene: TRBD2
CDR3aa: CASSPSSYNSPLHF; CDR3nt: TGTGCCAGCAGTCCGAGCTCCTATAATTCACCCCTCCACTTT; j_gene: TRBJ1-6; v_gene: TRBV7-2; abundance: many; d_gene: -
CDR3aa: CASTPMSGAYNEQFF; CDR3nt: TGTGCCAGCACCCCCATGAGCGGAGCCTACAATGAGCAGTTCTTC; j_gene: TRBJ2-1; v_gene: TRBV6-1; abundance: few; d_gene: -
CDR3aa: CASSLRPGPVDNEQFF; CDR3nt: TGTGCCAGCAGCTTAAGGCCGGGACCAGTGGACAATGAGCAGTTCTTC; j_gene: TRBJ2-1; v_gene: TRBV5-4; abundance: -; d_gene: -
CDR3aa: CASTLQAAGASYNEQFF; CDR3nt: TGCGCCAGCACCCTTCAGGCAGCCGGGGCCTCCTACAATGAGCAGTTCTTC; j_gene: TRBJ2-1; v_gene: TRBV5-1; abundance: -; d_gene: -
CDR3aa: CASSLVVGQTGGTIYF; CDR3nt: TGTGCCAGCAGCTTAGTCGTGGGACAGACGGGAGGCACCATATATTTT; j_gene: TRBJ1-3; v_gene: TRBV7-2; abundance: many; d_gene: TRBD1
CDR3aa: CATPGAGANYGYTF; CDR3nt: TGTGCCACCCCTGGGGCTGGGGCTAACTATGGCTACACCTTC; j_gene: TRBJ1-2; v_gene: TRBV7-9; abundance: few; d_gene: -
CDR3aa: CASSQDWGTGGLSPLHF; CDR3nt: TGCGCCAGCAGCCAAGATTGGGGGACAGGGGGCTTGTCACCCCTCCACTTT; j_gene: TRBJ1-6; v_gene: TRBV4-1; abundance: -; d_gene: TRBD1
CDR3aa: CASKQFNGAENSPLHF; CDR3nt: TGTGCCAGCAAACAGTTCAACGGGGCCGAAAATTCACCCCTCCACTTT; j_gene: TRBJ1-6; v_gene: TRBV2; abundance: -; d_gene: -
CDR3aa: CASSPPDYLTDTQYF; CDR3nt: TGTGCCAGCAGTCCCCCGGACTACCTCACAGATACGCAGTATTTT; j_gene: TRBJ2-3; v_gene: TRBV12-3/TRBV12-4; abundance: -; d_gene: -
CDR3aa: CASMHPVIGQGKLSYEQYF; CDR3nt: TGTGCCAGCATGCACCCCGTAATTGGACAGGGCAAACTCTCCTACGAGCAGTACTTC; j_gene: TRBJ2-7; v_gene: TRBV6-6; abundance: -; d_gene: TRBD1
CDR3aa: CSARGEDTGTANSPLHF; CDR3nt: TGCAGTGCTAGAGGGGAAGACACCGGGACAGCTAATTCACCCCTCCACTTT; j_gene: TRBJ1-6; v_gene: TRBV20-1; abundance: few; d_gene: TRBD1
CDR3aa: CRAGQADAQETQYF; CDR3nt: TGCAGAGCAGGCCAGGCTGATGCTCAAGAGACCCAGTACTTC; j_gene: TRBJ2-5; v_gene: TRBV20-1; abundance: few; d_gene: -
CDR3aa: CSASRDRGFF; CDR3nt: TGCAGTGCTAGCCGGGACAGGGGTTTCTTT; j_gene: TRBJ1-1; v_gene: TRBV20-1; abundance: once; d_gene: TRBD1
CDR3aa: CASSSPSVSEQYF; CDR3nt: TGTGCCAGCAGCTCCCCGTCCGTCAGCGAGCAGTACTTC; j_gene: TRBJ2-7; v_gene: TRBV7-9; abundance: -; d_gene: -
CDR3aa: CSARSPGTSSYNEQFF; CDR3nt: TGCAGTGCTAGATCGCCCGGGACTAGTTCCTACAATGAGCAGTTCTTC; j_gene: TRBJ2-1; v_gene: TRBV20-1; abundance: -; d_gene: TRBD2